This T cell receptor (beta chain) was documented in a study of beta chain features in type 1 diabetes. Overall study: Age, gender and cell yields were similar between patients and healthy donors. Researchers looked at approximately 110,000,000 sorted cells across all samples. The study, taken as a whole, reports: There was a possibility that cDNA sequencing over-represented cells with high TCR expression. In all four CD4+ subsets, TCRB CDR3 length was significantly, moderately reduced in type 1 diabetes.

This clone was seen ten or more times. What it binds is unknown. CDR3 length: 18 residues. Trimming at V came to 4 bases and at J to 5 bases, leaving 11 bases not matched to a gene. Germline V gives CDR1 SGHDT, CDR2 YYEEEE. All of the isolated RNA was reverse transcribed, so expressed TCRB transcripts were sequenced. The protocol was immunoSEQ multiplex PCR, while the TCRdb copy is restricted to in-frame clones and leaves out a portion. The table shows around 140,000 clones, with roughly 10% occurring only once. Using CD45RO/CCR7/CD25/CD127/CD95/CD27, CD4+ naive, central memory, regulatory and stem cell-like memory cells were sorted.

The chain couples TRBV5-6 to TRBJ2-2; 13 bases are shared with TRBD2. What was sequenced was central memory CD4+ T cells from blood. The sequence was obtained from a young man with type 1 diabetes. The CDR3, as DNA: TGTGCCAGCAGCCTCCGACGGGGACTAGCGGGGCAAACCGGGGAGCTGTTTTTT. Residues: CASSLRRGLAGQTGELFF.